Each of the 15 T cell receptor beta chains below was sequenced from the same sample in a study of read filtering for tumor transcriptome and immune sequencing. This library used roughly 400 ng RNA and molecular barcoded adaptors spanning alpha/delta and beta/gamma chains. TCRdb re-called the reads through MiXCR, storing one row per CDR3 protein. This sample has 90,000 or so distinct CDR3 sequences, with about 22% found just once. Sequenced material: a population of CD138-negative cells sorted from bone marrow. The receptors come from a donor older than 35 with multiple myeloma.

This clonotype came up many times. The chain carries TRBV2 and TRBJ2-3; no clear D gene. The CDR3 has 13 amino acids. Germline CDR1 reads SNHLY; CDR2 reads FYNNEI. V lost 5 bases to trimming and J lost 1 base, with 7 bases between them. The CDR3 reads CASSTGRTDTQYF. DNA of the CDR3: TGTGCCAGCAGTACGGGCCGCACAGATACGCAGTATTTT.

This clonotype showed up many times. The chain links TRBV12-3 or TRBV12-4 to TRBJ2-1; a possible D gene is TRBD1 (6 bases). Deletions cut 6 bases from V and 2 bases from J, with 11 bases between. This CDR3 region has 14 residues. CDR3: CASSRTATYNEQFF. CDR3 in DNA: TGTGCCAGCAGCAGGACAGCCACCTACAATGAGCAGTTCTTC.

This clonotype was observed at least ten times. This chain joins TRBV2 and TRBJ2-2; D is unresolved. This CDR3 region has 13 residues. From germline, CDR1 is SNHLY and CDR2 FYNNEI. V dropped 5 bases and J dropped 6 bases, with 10 bases sitting between them. The DNA for the CDR3 is TGTGCCAGCAGTCGATTAACAGCCGGGGAGCTGTTTTTT. Encoded protein: CASSRLTAGELFF.

This clonotype was picked up many times. This chain joins TRBV19 and TRBJ2-2; D unresolved. Germline assignment: CDR1 LNHDA and CDR2 SQIVND (reference sequence). This CDR3 has 15 residues. Trimming took 4 bases from V and 0 from J, leaving 9 bases between them. The CDR3 here is CASSKGGSNTGELFF. DNA of the CDR3: TGTGCCAGTAGTAAGGGCGGTTCGAACACCGGGGAGCTGTTTTTT. Combining the CDR3 with reference TRBV19 and TRBJ2-2 gives the whole variable domain DGGITQSPKYLFRKEGQNVTLSCEQNLNHDAMYWYRQDPGQGLRLIYYSQIVNDFQKGDIAEGYSVSREKKESFPLTVTSAQKNPTAFYLCASSKGGSNTGELFFGEGSRLTVL.

At least ten counts were recorded for this clonotype. The V call is TRBV27, the J call TRBJ2-2, with D tentatively TRBD2 (5 bases). Germline loops: CDR1 MNHEY, CDR2 SMNVEV (reference sequence). This CDR3 comprises 14 residues. V lost 7 bases and J lost 8, with 17 bases in between. The chain's CDR3 is CASTLRAGGGELFF. The CDR3 region has the DNA TGTGCCAGCACCTTACGGGCCGGCGGGGGGGAGCTGTTTTTT.

As to this clonotype: One end of the junction does not line up with germline, which may come from a read error. This chain uses TRBV28 with TRBJ1-5; D unresolved. The V gene's germline CDR1 is MDHEN and CDR2 SYDVKM. CDR3 size: 15 residues. CDR3 coding DNA: TGTTCCAGCCTCAGCTGGGCCTATAGCAATCAGCCCCAGCATTTT. Amino acid sequence: CSSLSWAYSNQPQHF.

This clonotype showed up many times. The chain joins TRBV19 to TRBJ2-3, with 8 bases identical to TRBD2. CDR3 length equals 15 residues. Germline V gene data show CDR1 as LNHDA and CDR2 as SQIVND (reference sequence). After removal of 3 bases from V and 1 base from J, the junction contained 3 bases not matched to a gene. The CDR3, as DNA: TGTGCCAGTAGTATTTTCGGGGGGGGCACAGATACGCAGTATTTT. It specifies CASSIFGGGTDTQYF.

At least ten counts were recorded for this clonotype. At one end the junction does not follow the germline gene, possibly because of a read error. The chain is built from TRBV9 and TRBJ2-7, with D perhaps matching TRBD1 (5 bases). This CDR3 spans 12 amino acids. Germline V lookup: CDR1 SGDLS, CDR2 YYNGEE. CDR3 sequence reads: CASSVEQGSACF. In DNA, the CDR3 is TGTGCCAGCAGCGTAGAGCAGGGATCGGCGTGCTTC.

This clonotype was seen many times. The V and J genes are TRBV11-2 and TRBJ2-3, with 9 nucleotides matching TRBD2. The CDR3 has 15 residues. Germline loops: CDR1 SGHAT, CDR2 FQNNGV. The trim removed 1 base at V and 3 bases at J, leaving 2 bases unmatched. The CDR3 spells CASSLGAGGTDTQYF. The CDR3 coding sequence is TGTGCCAGCAGCTTAGGGGCGGGGGGGACAGATACGCAGTATTTT.

At least ten counts were recorded for this clonotype. The V and J genes are TRBV14 and TRBJ2-1; 7 bases agree with TRBD2. V was pared by 0 bases and J by 2 bases, with 13 bases of the junction left unmatched. CDR1 is SGHDN, CDR2 FVKESK, per germline. The CDR3 totals 19 residues. CDR3 in amino acids: CASSQDWFLAGGTYNEQFF. CDR3 nucleotides: TGTGCCAGCAGCCAAGATTGGTTTCTGGCCGGGGGGACCTACAATGAGCAGTTCTTC.

The CDR3 sequence: CASSALSGDRRDTQYF. The CDR3, as DNA: TGTGCCAGCAGTGCACTATCGGGGGACCGTCGGGATACGCAGTATTTT. V is TRBV6-2 or TRBV6-3 and J is TRBJ2-3; possibly TRBD2 for D (6 bases). The CDR3 runs to 16 residues. Trimming cost V 5 bases and J 6 bases, with 21 bases left between them. Germline V lookup: CDR1 MNHEY, CDR2 SVGEGT.

The rearrangement uses TRBV20-1 and TRBJ1-3, with D unclear. Per the germline V gene, CDR1 is DFQATT and CDR2 is SNEGSKA (reference sequence). The CDR3 runs 12 residues. V lost 2 bases and J 4 bases, leaving 6 bases between the germline ends. DNA of the CDR3: TGCAGTGCTAGATCTTCGGGAAACACCATATATTTT. It is translated as CSARSSGNTIYF.

The J gene is TRBJ2-7, the V gene TRBV4-2; D may be TRBD2 (7 bases). V lost 4 bases, J lost 5 bases, and 15 bases lay in between. In germline, CDR1 is LGHNA, CDR2 YNFKEQ. The CDR3 covers 14 residues. CDR3 sequence (DNA): TGTGCCAGCAGCCGAGGGGGGGGGGCAAACGAGCAGTACTTC. Its translation is CASSRGGGANEQYF.

This clonotype was found a few times. This may come from a read error, since a much larger clone is one base off. No conserved phenylalanine or tryptophan ends this CDR3, so it is likely a read error. J is TRBJ2-1 and V is TRBV14; D uncertain. V was pared by 4 bases and J by 6 bases, with 7 bases between. The CDR3 has 12 residues. From germline, CDR1 is SGHDN and CDR2 FVKESK. CDR3 in amino acids: CASSRPSNEQFL. CDR3 nucleotide sequence: TGTGCCAGCAGCCGGCCAAGCAATGAGCAGTTCCTC.

Of note for this clonotype: A much larger clone differs from this one at a single base, so this may be a read error. The chain has TRBV7-2 and TRBJ2-2; 8 bases align to TRBD1. CDR1 and CDR2 (germline): SGHTA, FQGNSA. The CDR3 is made up of 16 amino acids. The CDR3 here is CASRRQGAPNTRELFF. The CDR3 region has the DNA TGTGCCAGCAGGCGGCAGGGGGCGCCGAACACCCGGGAGCTGTTTTTT.